A single TCR beta chain is shown here with its context. The antigen it recognizes is unknown. No clone much larger than this one lies a single base away; base qualities are absent. The record originates from a study of control samples from healthy donors and cancer patients (dated by TCRdb to 2020 to 2021). Library preparation used the immunoSEQ multiplex PCR assay. Not all clones reach the TCRdb copy of this immuneACCESS table, which keeps in-frame sequences only. Checked studies attribute under half of the gap to unresolved V genes and leave the rest unexplained. Across this sample there are fewer than 300,000 clones, with roughly four fifths seen only once. Clones ranked in the top ten supply roughly 14% of the sample. V lost 6 bases and J lost 0 bases; the stretch between them is 9 bases long. From the germline V gene (reference sequence), CDR1 is MNHNY and CDR2 is SVGAGI. Including cysteine and phenylalanine, the CDR3 has 14 amino acids. Solely the CDR3 DNA is kept, with 42 bases framed from the first base.

Sequencing used PBMCs. The sequence is built from TRBV6-6 and TRBJ1-3; TRBD1 is a weak D gene call, 5 bases matching. This clonotype was sampled from a woman in her sixties or seventies with lung cancer. The CDR3 reads as follows: CASRLDSSGNTIYF. The DNA reads TGTGCCAGCAGACTCGACAGCTCTGGAAACACCATATATTTT.